This section outlines one TCR beta chain sequence together with its context. Antigen: not known. MiXCR, applied by TCRdb to the reads, yields one record per CDR3 protein. The sample has under 850,000 distinct CDR3 sequences, around a third seen once. This entry comes from a study of T cell repertoires in cytomegalovirus infection. The origin of this receptor is a human donor in good health (CMV status not recorded). Some clones in this sample may be carry-over from other donors' samples. Here the sequenced sample was cultured PBMCs, taken from culture after CMV antigen stimulation.

DNA of the CDR3: TGTGCCAGCAGCCCCTATTCCCCGACAGGGGAGAGAGAAAAACTGTTTTTT. The encoded protein is CASSPYSPTGEREKLFF. This sequence joins TRBV4-2 and TRBJ1-4; 8 bases match TRBD1. Germline CDR1 LGHNA, CDR2 YNFKEQ. V was pared by 4 bases and J by 8 bases, with 15 bases of the junction left unmatched. CDR3 length: 17 residues.